These 8 T cell receptor beta chains were sequenced from one sample in a study of early T cells in non-severe SARS-CoV-2 infection. A single record per CDR3 protein comes from TCRdb applying MiXCR to the 5' RACE reads. The sample contains 25,000 to 35,000 distinct CDR3 sequences, approximately 5% of which appear only once. Sequenced: whole blood. The receptors come from an adult who was a healthcare worker with PCR-confirmed SARS-CoV-2 infection or an uninfected control (not recorded which).

The chain employs TRBV20-1 and TRBJ1-2; 9 bases fit TRBD1. There are 13 residues in the CDR3. Trimming at V came to 6 bases and at J to 6 bases, leaving 8 bases not matched to a gene. Looked up from germline, CDR1 is DFQATT and CDR2 is SNEGSKA (reference sequence). CDR3 protein: CSAWTGEGDGYTF. For the CDR3, the DNA is TGCAGTGCGTGGACAGGGGAAGGCGATGGCTACACCTTC.

This clonotype was recorded many times. CDR3 DNA: TGTGCCAGCAGCTTAGCGCGAGGGTATACGCAGTATTTT. As protein: CASSLARGYTQYF. The chain carries TRBV7-9 and TRBJ2-3; tentative D call: TRBD2 (5 bases). The CDR3 runs 13 residues. The V gene lost 0 bases and the J gene lost 7 bases, with 8 bases spanning the gap. In germline, CDR1 is SEHNR, CDR2 FQNEAQ (reference sequence).

A few counts support this clonotype. CDR3 bases: TGTGCCAGCAGGGTCGTGAGAGGGAACACTGAAGCTTTCTTT. Residues: CASRVVRGNTEAFF. This chain uses TRBV6-2 or TRBV6-3 with TRBJ1-1; no clear D. The V and J ends lost 6 bases and 1 base respectively, with 12 bases between them. Looked up from germline, CDR1 is MNHEY and CDR2 is SVGEGT. This CDR3 comprises 14 residues.

This clonotype has at least ten counts. J is TRBJ2-1 and V is TRBV5-1, with D possibly TRBD2 on 5 matching bases. The germline V gene encodes CDR1 SGHRS and CDR2 YFSETQ. The CDR3 is 15 residues long. V was pared by 0 bases and J by 7 bases, with 14 bases between. The CDR3 spells CASSLGARTGNEQFF. In DNA form, the CDR3 reads TGCGCCAGCAGCTTGGGTGCACGGACTGGAAATGAGCAGTTCTTC. The full variable domain, rest sourced from reference TRBV5-1 and TRBJ2-1, is KAGVTQTPRYLIKTRGQQVTLSCSPISGHRSVSWYQQTPGQGLQFLFEYFSETQRNKGNFPGRFSGRQFSNSRSEMNVSTLELGDSALYLCASSLGARTGNEQFFGPGTRLTVL.

The rearrangement joins TRBV20-1 to TRBJ2-7; possibly TRBD2 for D (5 bases). In germline, CDR1 is DFQATT, CDR2 SNEGSKA (reference sequence). The CDR3 sequence is 16 residues long. The ends were cut back, 2 bases at V and 4 bases at J, with 21 bases in the middle. The CDR3 DNA sequence: TGCAGTGCTAGACCCCGAGGAGGACTGGAGTTGTACGAGCAGTACTTC. Protein product: CSARPRGGLELYEQYF.

The sample holds many counts of this clonotype. The chain joins TRBV28 to TRBJ1-4; 7 nucleotides match TRBD1. In germline, CDR1 is MDHEN, CDR2 SYDVKM. The CDR3 totals 15 residues. V was pared by 4 bases and J by 7 bases, with 9 bases of the junction left unmatched. CDR3 coding DNA: TGTGCCAGCAGTTCAACAGGGGAGATTAGTGAAAAACTGTTTTTT. Its translation is CASSSTGEISEKLFF.

The J gene is TRBJ2-1, the V gene TRBV28; D might be TRBD2 (7 bases). The CDR3 has 14 residues. Trimming stripped 4 bases from V and 8 bases from J, with 15 bases between. CDR1 MDHEN and CDR2 SYDVKM come from the germline V gene. The CDR3 DNA reads TGTGCCAGCAGTTGGGGGGGCGCTTTAGATGAGCAGTTCTTC. It yields the protein CASSWGGALDEQFF. Variable domain in full (rest from reference TRBV28 and TRBJ2-1): DVKVTQSSRYLVKRTGEKVFLECVQDMDHENMFWYRQDPGLGLRLIYFSYDVKMKEKGDIPEGYSVSREKKERFSLILESASTNQTSMYLCASSWGGALDEQFFGPGTRLTVL.

This clonotype was counted many times. V gene TRBV7-2 combines with J gene TRBJ2-3; the D is unclear. This CDR3 spans 11 amino acids. The germline V gene encodes CDR1 SGHTA and CDR2 FQGNSA. Trimming shortened V by 5 bases and J by 6 bases, and 6 bases separated the two germline ends. For the CDR3, the DNA is TGTGCCAGCAGCCCACGGGATACGCAGTATTTT. Amino acid sequence: CASSPRDTQYF.